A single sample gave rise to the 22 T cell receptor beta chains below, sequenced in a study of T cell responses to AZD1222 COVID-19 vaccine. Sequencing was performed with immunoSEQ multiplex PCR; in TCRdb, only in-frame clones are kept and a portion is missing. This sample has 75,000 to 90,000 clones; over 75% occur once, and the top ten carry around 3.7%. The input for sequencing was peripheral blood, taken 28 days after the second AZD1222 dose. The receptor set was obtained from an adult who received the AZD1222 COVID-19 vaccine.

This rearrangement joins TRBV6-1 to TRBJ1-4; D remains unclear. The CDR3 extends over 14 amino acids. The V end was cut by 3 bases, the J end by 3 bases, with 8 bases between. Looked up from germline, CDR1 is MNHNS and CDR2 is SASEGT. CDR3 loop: CASSDPGANEKLFF. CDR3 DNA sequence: TGTGCCAGCAGTGACCCCGGGGCTAATGAAAAACTGTTTTTT.

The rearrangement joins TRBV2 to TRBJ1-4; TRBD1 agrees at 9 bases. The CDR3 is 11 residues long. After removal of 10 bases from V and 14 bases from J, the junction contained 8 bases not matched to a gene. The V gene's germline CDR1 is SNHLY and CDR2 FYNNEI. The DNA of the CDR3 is TGTGCCACGGGACAGGGATTGAGGCTGTTTTTT. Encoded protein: CATGQGLRLFF.

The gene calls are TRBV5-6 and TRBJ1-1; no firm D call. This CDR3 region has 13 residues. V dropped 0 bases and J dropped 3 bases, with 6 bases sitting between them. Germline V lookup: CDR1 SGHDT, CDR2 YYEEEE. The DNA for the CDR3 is TGTGCCAGCAGCTTGGACCAGGACACTGAAGCTTTCTTT. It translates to CASSLDQDTEAFF.

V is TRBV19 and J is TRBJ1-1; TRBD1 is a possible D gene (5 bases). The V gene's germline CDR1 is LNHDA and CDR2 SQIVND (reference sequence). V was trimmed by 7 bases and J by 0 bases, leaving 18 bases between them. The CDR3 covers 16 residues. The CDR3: CASTPVRGFLNTEAFF. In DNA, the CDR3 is TGTGCCAGTACCCCCGTGCGGGGCTTTTTGAACACTGAAGCTTTCTTT. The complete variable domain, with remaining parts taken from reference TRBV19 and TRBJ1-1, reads DGGITQSPKYLFRKEGQNVTLSCEQNLNHDAMYWYRQDPGQGLRLIYYSQIVNDFQKGDIAEGYSVSREKKESFPLTVTSAQKNPTAFYLCASTPVRGFLNTEAFFGQGTRLTVV.

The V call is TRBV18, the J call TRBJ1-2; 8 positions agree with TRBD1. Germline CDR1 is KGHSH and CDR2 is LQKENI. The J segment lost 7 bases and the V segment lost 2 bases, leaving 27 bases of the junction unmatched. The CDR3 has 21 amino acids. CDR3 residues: CASSPSLRPQDRGGDGVGYTF. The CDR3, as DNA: TGTGCCAGCTCACCATCTCTTCGGCCTCAAGACAGGGGAGGGGATGGTGTTGGCTACACCTTC.

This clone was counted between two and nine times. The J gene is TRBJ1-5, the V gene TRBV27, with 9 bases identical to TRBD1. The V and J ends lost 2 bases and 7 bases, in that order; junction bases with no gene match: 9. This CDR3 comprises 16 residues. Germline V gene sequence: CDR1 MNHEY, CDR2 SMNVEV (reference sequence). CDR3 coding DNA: TGTGCCAGCAGTTTAACATACAGGGGGCCGAAACAGCCCCAGCATTTT. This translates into CASSLTYRGPKQPQHF.

The CDR3 loop is CASSLGRGATDTQYF. CDR3 nucleotides: TGTGCCAGCAGCTTGGGCCGCGGGGCCACAGATACGCAGTATTTT. The V call is TRBV5-4, the J call TRBJ2-3; possible D gene TRBD2, 6 bases. CDR1 is SGHNT, CDR2 YYREEE, per germline (reference sequence). The CDR3 has 15 residues. V was shortened by 0 bases and J by 2 bases, with 10 bases between the two germline ends.

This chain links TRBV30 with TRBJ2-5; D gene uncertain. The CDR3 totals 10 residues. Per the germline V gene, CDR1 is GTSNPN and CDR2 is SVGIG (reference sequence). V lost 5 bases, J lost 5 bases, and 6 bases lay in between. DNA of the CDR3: TGTGCCTGGGCAGAGGAGACCCAGTACTTC. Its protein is CAWAEETQYF.

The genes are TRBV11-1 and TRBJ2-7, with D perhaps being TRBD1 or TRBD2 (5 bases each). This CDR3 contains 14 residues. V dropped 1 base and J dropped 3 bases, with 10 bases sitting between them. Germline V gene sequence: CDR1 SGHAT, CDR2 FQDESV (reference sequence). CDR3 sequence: CASSLGDESYEQYF. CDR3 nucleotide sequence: TGTGCCAGCAGCTTAGGGGACGAGAGCTACGAGCAGTACTTC.

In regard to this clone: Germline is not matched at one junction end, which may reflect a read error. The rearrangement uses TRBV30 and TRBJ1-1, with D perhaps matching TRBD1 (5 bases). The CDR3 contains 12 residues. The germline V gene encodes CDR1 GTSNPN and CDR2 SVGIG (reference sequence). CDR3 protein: CALLWGNAEAFF. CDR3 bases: TGTGCCTTATTATGGGGGAACGCTGAAGCTTTCTTT.

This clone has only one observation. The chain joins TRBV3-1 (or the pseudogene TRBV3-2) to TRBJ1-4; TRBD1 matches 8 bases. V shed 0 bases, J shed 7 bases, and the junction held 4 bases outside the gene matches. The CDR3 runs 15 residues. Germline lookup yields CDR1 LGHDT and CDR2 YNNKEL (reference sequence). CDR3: CASSQEQGTGEKLFF. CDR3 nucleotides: TGTGCCAGCAGCCAAGAACAAGGGACAGGTGAAAAACTGTTTTTT.

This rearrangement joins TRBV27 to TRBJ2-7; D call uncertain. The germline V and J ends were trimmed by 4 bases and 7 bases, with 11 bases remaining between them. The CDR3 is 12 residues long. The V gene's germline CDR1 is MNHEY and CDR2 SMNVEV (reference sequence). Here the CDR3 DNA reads TGTGCCAGCAGTTCCCTTACGGTAGAGCAGTACTTC. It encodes CASSSLTVEQYF.

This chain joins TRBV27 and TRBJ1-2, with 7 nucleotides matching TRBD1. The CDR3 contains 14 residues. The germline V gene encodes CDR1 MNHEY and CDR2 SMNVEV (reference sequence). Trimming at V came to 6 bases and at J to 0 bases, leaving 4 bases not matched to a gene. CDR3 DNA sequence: TGTGCCAGCAGACGGACAGGTTCTAACTATGGCTACACCTTC. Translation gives CASRRTGSNYGYTF.

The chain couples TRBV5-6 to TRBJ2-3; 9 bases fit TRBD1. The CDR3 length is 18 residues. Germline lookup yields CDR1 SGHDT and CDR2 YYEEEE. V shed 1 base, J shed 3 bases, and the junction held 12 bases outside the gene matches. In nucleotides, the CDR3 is TGTGCCAGCAGCTTGAGGACCGGGACAGGGATTCGAACAGATACGCAGTATTTT. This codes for CASSLRTGTGIRTDTQYF.

CDR3 coding DNA: TGTGCCAGCAGCCAAGAGGCGGGAGCCCCCCCCGGGGAGCTGTTTTTT. Encoded protein: CASSQEAGAPPGELFF. V and J are TRBV4-2 and TRBJ2-2, with 7 bases aligning to TRBD2. The CDR3 extends over 16 amino acids. Trimming took 0 bases from V and 6 from J; bases not matched to a gene: 7. Germline CDR1 LGHNA, CDR2 YNFKEQ.

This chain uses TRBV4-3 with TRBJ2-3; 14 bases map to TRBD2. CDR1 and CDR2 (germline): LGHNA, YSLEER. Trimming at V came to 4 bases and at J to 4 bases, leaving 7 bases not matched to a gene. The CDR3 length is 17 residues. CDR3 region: CASSPGLAGGGADTQYF. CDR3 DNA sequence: TGCGCCAGCAGCCCCGGACTAGCGGGGGGAGGAGCAGATACGCAGTATTTT.

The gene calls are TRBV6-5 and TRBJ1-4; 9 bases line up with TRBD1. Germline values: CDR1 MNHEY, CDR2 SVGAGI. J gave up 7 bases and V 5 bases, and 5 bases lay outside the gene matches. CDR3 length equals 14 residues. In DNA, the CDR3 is TGTGCCAGCAGTAGGGACAGGGACACTGAAAAACTGTTTTTT. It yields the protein CASSRDRDTEKLFF.

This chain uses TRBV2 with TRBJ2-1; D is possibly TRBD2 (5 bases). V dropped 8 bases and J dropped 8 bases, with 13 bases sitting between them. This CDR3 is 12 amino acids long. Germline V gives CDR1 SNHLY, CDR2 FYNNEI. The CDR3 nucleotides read TGTGCCAGCGTGAGGGTTAGCGATGAGCAGTTCTTC. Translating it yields CASVRVSDEQFF.

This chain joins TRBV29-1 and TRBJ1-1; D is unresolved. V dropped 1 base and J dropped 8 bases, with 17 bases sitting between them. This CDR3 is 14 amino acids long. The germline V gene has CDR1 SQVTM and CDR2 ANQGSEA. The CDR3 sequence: CSVEVHQNTREAFF. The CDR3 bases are TGCAGCGTTGAAGTACACCAGAACACTAGGGAAGCTTTCTTT.

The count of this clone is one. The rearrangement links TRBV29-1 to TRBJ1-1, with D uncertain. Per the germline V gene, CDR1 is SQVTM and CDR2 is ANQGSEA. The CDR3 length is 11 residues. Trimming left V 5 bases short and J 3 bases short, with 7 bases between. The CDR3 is CSVLGHTEAFF. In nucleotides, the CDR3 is TGCAGCGTTCTGGGTCACACTGAAGCTTTCTTT.

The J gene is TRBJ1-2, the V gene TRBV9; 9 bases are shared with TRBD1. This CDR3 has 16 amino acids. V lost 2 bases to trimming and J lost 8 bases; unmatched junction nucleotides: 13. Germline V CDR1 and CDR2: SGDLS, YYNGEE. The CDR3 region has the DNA TGTGCCAGCAGCGTCCGTCCCGGGACAGGGACAGGGGGCTACACCTTC. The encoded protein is CASSVRPGTGTGGYTF.

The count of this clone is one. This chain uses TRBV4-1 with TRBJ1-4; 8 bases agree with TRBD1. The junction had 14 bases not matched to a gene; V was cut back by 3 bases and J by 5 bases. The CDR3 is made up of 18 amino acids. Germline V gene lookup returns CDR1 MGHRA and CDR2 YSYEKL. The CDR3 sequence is CASSHRLPRQGLNEKLFF. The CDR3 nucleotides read TGCGCCAGCAGCCATCGCCTCCCCCGACAGGGGCTGAATGAAAAACTGTTTTTT.